This T cell receptor beta chain emerged from a study of graft-versus-host responses after intestinal transplantation. In the study overall: Multivisceral, liver-intestinal, or isolated intestinal transplants were performed in recipients. Induction with anti-thymocyte globulin, then tacrolimus and steroids for roughly three years, was given to all recipients. Findings and caveats of the study: Early declines in HvG clones that occurred post-transplant were associated with peak circulating GvH clone levels. Those patients showing graft-donor T cell macrochimerism displayed high graft-versus-host to host-versus-graft clonal ratios in allografts.

Comments on this clone: Antigen unknown.

Clones were read by immunoSEQ multiplex PCR, and TCRdb kept only the in-frame ones, dropping some. The repertoire includes some 96,000 clones, 75% to 95% of them detected once, and about 16% sits in the top ten. V was pared by 4 bases and J by 3 bases, with 5 bases of the junction left unmatched. Germline V gives CDR1 SGHRS, CDR2 YFSETQ. The CDR3 sequence is 14 residues long. The sequence was obtained from a human patient who received an intestinal transplant, so some T cells may come from the graft donor. The starting material was PBMCs, obtained around 450 days after intestinal transplant. This rearrangement joins TRBV5-1 to TRBJ2-7; 9 bases align to TRBD1. The CDR3 sequence: CASSTGQGIYEQYF. CDR3 in DNA: TGCGCCAGCAGCACAGGACAGGGGATCTACGAGCAGTACTTC. Filled out from reference TRBV5-1 and TRBJ2-7, the complete variable domain reads KAGVTQTPRYLIKTRGQQVTLSCSPISGHRSVSWYQQTPGQGLQFLFEYFSETQRNKGNFPGRFSGRQFSNSRSEMNVSTLELGDSALYLCASSTGQGIYEQYFGPGTRLTVT.